A single sample is the source of the 11 T cell receptor beta chains below, sequenced in a study of blood T cell repertoires in COVID-19 (dated by TCRdb to the early 2020s). Library preparation used the immunoSEQ multiplex PCR assay. TCRdb holds this immuneACCESS table with in-frame rearrangements only. Some clones are missing; in checked studies, unresolved V genes explain under half, and the rest has no known cause. This sample gives about 190,000 clones in total; 70% to 90% of them show up just once. The ten largest clones add up to roughly 21% of the sample. The sequenced sample consisted of peripheral blood. The receptors were sampled from a man in his sixties with active or convalescent COVID-19.

V usage is TRBV2 and J usage is TRBJ1-2; no clear D. V was trimmed by 6 bases and J by 7 bases, leaving 21 bases between them. This CDR3 has 15 amino acids. The V gene's germline CDR1 is SNHLY and CDR2 FYNNEI. DNA for the CDR3: TGTGCCAGCAGAACCGAAGGAGGAAGGGTCGGTGGCTACACCTTC. Translating gives CASRTEGGRVGGYTF.

V gene TRBV6-5 combines with J gene TRBJ2-1; tentative D call: TRBD1 (5 bases). The CDR3 covers 15 residues. The V end lost 5 bases, the J end lost 9 bases, and 20 bases lay between the germline ends. Germline V gives CDR1 MNHEY, CDR2 SVGAGI. In DNA, the CDR3 is TGTGCCAGCAGTAGAACAGGTTTGTACGGTGGTGAGCAGTTCTTC. It translates to CASSRTGLYGGEQFF.

The CDR3 region is CASSQFSAGLIMNTEAFF. The CDR3 bases are TGTGCCAGCAGCCAATTCTCGGCAGGGCTAATAATGAACACTGAAGCTTTCTTT. The chain recombines TRBV16 with TRBJ1-1; a possible D gene is TRBD1 (5 bases). Trimming shortened V by 1 base and J by 0 bases, and 18 bases separated the two germline ends. Germline-derived CDR1 and CDR2 are KGHSY and FQNENV. There are 18 residues in the CDR3.

V and J are TRBV7-9 and TRBJ1-1; D possibly corresponds to TRBD1 (5 bases). The germline V and J ends were trimmed by 5 bases and 1 base, with 23 bases remaining between them. This CDR3 region has 18 residues. The germline V gene has CDR1 SEHNR and CDR2 FQNEAQ (reference sequence). The CDR3 DNA follows: TGTGCCAGCAGCAGACCCCCGTCCCAGGGTGGGGCGAACACTGAAGCTTTCTTT. This gives the protein CASSRPPSQGGANTEAFF. Looking up the rest from reference TRBV7-9 and TRBJ1-1 gives the full variable domain: DTGVSQNPRHKITKRGQNVTFRCDPISEHNRLYWYRQTLGQGPEFLTYFQNEAQLEKSRLLSDRFSAERPKGSFSTLEIQRTEQGDSAMYLCASSRPPSQGGANTEAFFGQGTRLTVV.

The table lists this clone with a few counts. The V and J genes are TRBV2 and TRBJ2-4, with D uncertain. The germline CDR1 and CDR2 sequences are SNHLY and FYNNEI. V shed 9 bases and J shed 7 bases, with 16 bases lying between them. This CDR3 region has 13 residues. CDR3 sequence reads: CASTVSNPNIQYF. DNA for the CDR3: TGTGCCAGTACAGTCAGCAACCCCAACATTCAGTACTTC.

The chain has TRBV5-1 and TRBJ2-1; 8 nucleotides match TRBD2. The length of the CDR3 is 14 residues. Trimming cost V 5 bases and J 6 bases; bases outside gene matches: 7. Germline V gene lookup returns CDR1 SGHRS and CDR2 YFSETQ. The CDR3 loop reads CASSFGLASNEQFF. The CDR3 coding sequence is TGCGCCAGCAGTTTTGGACTAGCCTCCAATGAGCAGTTCTTC. Together with reference TRBV5-1 and TRBJ2-1, the CDR3 gives the full variable domain: KAGVTQTPRYLIKTRGQQVTLSCSPISGHRSVSWYQQTPGQGLQFLFEYFSETQRNKGNFPGRFSGRQFSNSRSEMNVSTLELGDSALYLCASSFGLASNEQFFGPGTRLTVL.

The chain couples TRBV5-1 to TRBJ2-1; 10 positions agree with TRBD2. Germline CDR1 reads SGHRS; CDR2 reads YFSETQ. J gave up 12 bases and V 2 bases, and 11 bases lay outside the gene matches. This CDR3 contains 15 residues. The CDR3 region has the DNA TGCGCCAGCAGCTTAACCGGGACTAGCGAACAGCGGCAGTTCTTC. Its translation is CASSLTGTSEQRQFF.

This clone has only a few counts. The V call is TRBV7-6, the J call TRBJ2-1, with D possibly being TRBD1 (5 bases). CDR3 size: 16 residues. Germline V lookup: CDR1 SGHVS, CDR2 FNYEAQ. The ends were cut back, 0 bases at V and 6 bases at J, with 15 bases in the middle. CDR3 sequence reads: CASSLAPATGPNEQFF. The CDR3 DNA is TGTGCCAGCAGCTTAGCTCCGGCCACAGGCCCCAATGAGCAGTTCTTC. The whole variable domain, filled in from reference TRBV7-6 and TRBJ2-1, reads GAGVSQSPRYKVTKRGQDVALRCDPISGHVSLYWYRQALGQGPEFLTYFNYEAQQDKSGLPNDRFSAERPEGSISTLTIQRTEQRDSAMYRCASSLAPATGPNEQFFGPGTRLTVL.

J is TRBJ1-1 and V is TRBV11-2; D gene uncertain. Germline lookup yields CDR1 SGHAT and CDR2 FQNNGV. The V end was cut by 2 bases, the J end by 10 bases, with 17 bases between. The CDR3 is 14 amino acids. CDR3 nucleotides: TGTGCCAGCAGCTTAACCCAATACGGTAGGAGAGCTTTCTTT. Residues: CASSLTQYGRRAFF.

J is TRBJ1-2 and V is TRBV7-3; 7 positions match TRBD1. CDR1 SGHTA and CDR2 FQGTGA come from the germline V gene. V gave up 4 bases and J gave up 3 bases; unmatched junction bases: 11. This CDR3 is 16 amino acids long. The CDR3 is CASSSQGQQTDYGYTF. The CDR3 nucleotides read TGTGCCAGCAGCTCCCAGGGACAGCAGACGGACTATGGCTACACCTTC. Full variable domain (remainder filled in from reference TRBV7-3 and TRBJ1-2): GAGVSQTPSNKVTEKGKYVELRCDPISGHTALYWYRQSLGQGPEFLIYFQGTGAADDSGLPNDRFFAVRPEGSVSTLKIQRTERGDSAVYLCASSSQGQQTDYGYTFGSGTRLTVV.

This clone showed up just once. This rearrangement joins TRBV15 to TRBJ2-1; 12 bases match TRBD2. The ends lost 2 bases at V and 0 bases at J; junction bases unmatched: 8. The CDR3 has 19 amino acids. Germline V lookup: CDR1 LNHNV, CDR2 YYDKDF (reference sequence). The CDR3 coding sequence is TGTGCCACCAGCAGATTTGCTAGCGGGGGGGCGAGCTCCTACAATGAGCAGTTCTTC. It encodes CATSRFASGGASSYNEQFF.